Sequencing of this TCR beta chain was carried out in a study of early T cells in non-severe SARS-CoV-2 infection. Study in general: Bulk RNA isolated from unsorted whole blood underwent sequencing; chains were not paired.

V lost 10 bases and J lost 3, with 14 bases in between. Germline V gene lookup returns CDR1 MNHNS and CDR2 SASEGT. There are 13 residues in the CDR3. The sample holds many counts of this clonotype. The library protocol tagged individual cDNA molecules with unique molecular identifiers. A single record per CDR3 protein comes from TCRdb applying MiXCR to the 5' RACE reads. The sample has 30,000 to 40,000 distinct CDR3 sequences, 3.5% to 5% seen once. The V call is TRBV6-1, the J call TRBJ2-3; D may match TRBD1 or TRBD2 (6 bases each). The sample comprised whole blood. The source is an adult who was a healthcare worker with PCR-confirmed SARS-CoV-2 infection or an uninfected control (not recorded which). CDR3 in amino acids: CANGGPRTDTQYF. CDR3 nucleotide sequence: TGTGCCAATGGGGGGCCCCGTACAGATACGCAGTATTTT.